Listed here are 6 T cell receptor beta chains from one sample, sequenced in a study of CD8+ T cells in alopecia areata (dated by TCRdb to 2016 to 2019). In light of the paper, this sample's time point label describes: more than three weeks on oral tofacitinib. The sample's treatment or condition, from its label and the paper: oral pan-JAK inhibitor, 5-10 mg twice daily. Library construction relied on the immunoSEQ multiplex PCR assay. For TCR sequencing, RNA was extracted from every sample and reverse transcribed into cDNA to serve as template. TCRdb retrieved this table from immuneACCESS and kept in-frame rearrangements only. Not all clones are present; in checked studies, unresolved V genes account for under half, and no reason is known for the remainder. Across this sample there are 100,000 to 150,000 clones, with 50% to 75% seen only once. Clones ranked in the top ten supply approximately 31% of the sample.

Sequenced material: CD8+ T cells sorted from blood, taken at week 4, from a patient treated with tofacitinib. Source of these receptors: a human donor with alopecia areata.

This clone was seen only a few times. The V call is TRBV30, the J call TRBJ1-1; TRBD1 might be the D (5 bases). CDR1 and CDR2 from the germline V gene are GTSNPN and SVGIG (reference sequence). The CDR3 is 14 residues long. The germline V and J ends were trimmed by 0 bases and 1 base, with 9 bases remaining between them. CDR3 region: CAWSVMRGNTEAFF. CDR3 in DNA: TGTGCCTGGAGTGTAATGAGGGGGAACACTGAAGCTTTCTTT.

The chain uses TRBV5-6 and TRBJ1-1, with D possibly matching TRBD1 (5 bases). The CDR3 covers 13 residues. The V gene lost 1 base and the J gene lost 7 bases, with 11 bases spanning the gap. CDR1 is SGHDT, CDR2 YYEEEE, per germline. For the CDR3, the DNA is TGTGCCAGCAGCTTGCAAGACAGCCTTGAAGCTTTCTTT. Protein: CASSLQDSLEAFF.

This chain links TRBV7-9 with TRBJ2-5; D unclear. The CDR3 length is 11 residues. The ends were cut back, 4 bases at V and 3 bases at J, with 3 bases in the middle. From germline, CDR1 is SEHNR and CDR2 FQNEAQ (reference sequence). The CDR3 region has the DNA TGTGCCAGCAGCTCCAAAGAGACCCAGTACTTC. Translating gives CASSSKETQYF.

The chain combines TRBV28 with TRBJ2-7, with D possibly matching TRBD1 (5 bases). Trimming removed 6 bases from V and 7 bases from J, with 10 bases in between. Germline loops: CDR1 MDHEN, CDR2 SYDVKM. This CDR3 has 11 residues. The CDR3 sequence: CASRDTEEQYF. The CDR3 DNA is TGTGCCAGCAGGGACACGGAGGAGCAGTACTTC.

This clone was observed a few times. The V and J genes are TRBV18 and TRBJ1-1; D is unclear. Germline V gene sequence: CDR1 KGHSH, CDR2 LQKENI. This CDR3 comprises 12 residues. The V end was cut by 0 bases, the J end by 11 bases, with 10 bases between. DNA of the CDR3: TGTGCCAGCTCACCACCGGGCGATAGGGCTTTCTTT. Protein: CASSPPGDRAFF. The full variable domain, rest sourced from reference TRBV18 and TRBJ1-1, is NAGVMQNPRHLVRRRGQEARLRCSPMKGHSHVYWYRQLPEEGLKFMVYLQKENIIDESGMPKERFSAEFPKEGPSILRIQQVVRGDSAAYFCASSPPGDRAFFGQGTRLTVV.

This chain connects TRBV5-1 to TRBJ1-5, with D maybe TRBD1 (6 bases). CDR1 is SGHRS, CDR2 YFSETQ, per germline. Trimming removed 0 bases at V and 7 bases at J, with 11 bases between. The CDR3 runs to 14 residues. This chain's CDR3 is CASSLEGVGQPQHF. The CDR3, as DNA: TGCGCCAGCAGCTTGGAGGGGGTGGGGCAGCCCCAGCATTTT.